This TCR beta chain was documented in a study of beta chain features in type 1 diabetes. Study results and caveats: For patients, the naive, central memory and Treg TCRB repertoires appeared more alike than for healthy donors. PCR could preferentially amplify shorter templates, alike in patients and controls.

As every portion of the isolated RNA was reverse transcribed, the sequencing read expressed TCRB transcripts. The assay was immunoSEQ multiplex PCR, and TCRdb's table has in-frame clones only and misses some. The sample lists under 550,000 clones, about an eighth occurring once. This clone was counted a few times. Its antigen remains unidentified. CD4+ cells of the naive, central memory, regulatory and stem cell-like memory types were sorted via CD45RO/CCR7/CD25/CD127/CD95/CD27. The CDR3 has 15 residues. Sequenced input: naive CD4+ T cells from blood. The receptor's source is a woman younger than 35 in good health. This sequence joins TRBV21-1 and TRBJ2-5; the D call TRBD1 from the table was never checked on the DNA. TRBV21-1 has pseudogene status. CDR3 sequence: CASSTRDRIQETQYF. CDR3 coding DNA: TGTGCCAGCAGCACCCGGGACAGGATCCAAGAGACCCAGTACTTC.